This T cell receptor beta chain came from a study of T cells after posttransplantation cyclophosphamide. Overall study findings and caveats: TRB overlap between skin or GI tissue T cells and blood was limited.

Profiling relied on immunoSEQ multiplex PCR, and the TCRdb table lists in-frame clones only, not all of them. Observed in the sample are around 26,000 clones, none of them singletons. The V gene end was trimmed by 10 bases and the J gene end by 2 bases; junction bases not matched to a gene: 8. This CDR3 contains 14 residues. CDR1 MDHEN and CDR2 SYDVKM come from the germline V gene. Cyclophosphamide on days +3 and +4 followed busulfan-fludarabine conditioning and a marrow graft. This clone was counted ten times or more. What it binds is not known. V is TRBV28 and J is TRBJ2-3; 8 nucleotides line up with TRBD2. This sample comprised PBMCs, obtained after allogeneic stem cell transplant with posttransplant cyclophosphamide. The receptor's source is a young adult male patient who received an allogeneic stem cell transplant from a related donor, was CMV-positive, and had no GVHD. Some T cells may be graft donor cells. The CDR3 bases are TGTGCCACTTACGGGACTAGTTTCACAGATACGCAGTATTTT. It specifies CATYGTSFTDTQYF.